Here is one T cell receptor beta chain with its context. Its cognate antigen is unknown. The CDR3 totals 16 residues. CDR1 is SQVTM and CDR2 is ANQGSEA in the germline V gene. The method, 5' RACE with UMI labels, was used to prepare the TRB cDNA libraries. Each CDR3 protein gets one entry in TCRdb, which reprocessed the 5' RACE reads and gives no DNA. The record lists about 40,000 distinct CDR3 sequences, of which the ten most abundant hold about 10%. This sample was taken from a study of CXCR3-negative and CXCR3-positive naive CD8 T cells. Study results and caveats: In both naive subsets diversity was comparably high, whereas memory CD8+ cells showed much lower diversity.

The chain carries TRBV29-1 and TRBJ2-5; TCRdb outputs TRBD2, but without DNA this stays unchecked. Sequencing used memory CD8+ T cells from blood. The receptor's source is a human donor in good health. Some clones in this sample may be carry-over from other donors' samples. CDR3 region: CSVEGLSEDVQETQYF.